Below are 20 T cell receptor beta chains sequenced from a single sample in a study of T cells in Graves' hyperthyroidism and ophthalmopathy. The investigators amplified TCR beta CDR3 regions from RNA transcripts. When the TCR CDR3 underwent first-round RT-PCR, the HTBI primer set was used. TCRdb used MiXCR to reprocess the multiplex PCR reads, holding one entry per CDR3 protein. The sample yields around 620,000 distinct CDR3 sequences, 13% to 15% seen once. The sample comprised blood. The receptors stem from a woman aged 18 to 35 with Graves' ophthalmopathy.

The chain employs TRBV24-1 and TRBJ2-5, with 14 positions matching TRBD2. Germline trimming cut 1 base from V and 5 bases from J; bases unmatched to any gene: 5. CDR1 and CDR2 from the germline V gene are KGHDR and SFDVKD. This CDR3 contains 17 residues. CDR3 nucleotide sequence: TGTGCCACCAGTGATTTCTCGGGACTAGCGGGAGTTGAGACCCAGTACTTC. It codes for CATSDFSGLAGVETQYF.

In this sample, this clonotype turned up many times. The chain carries TRBV28 and TRBJ2-7, with TRBD2 as a possible D gene (6 bases). Germline V gives CDR1 MDHEN, CDR2 SYDVKM. V was trimmed by 0 bases and J by 0 bases, leaving 15 bases between them. This CDR3 contains 17 residues. The CDR3 nucleotides read TGTGCCAGCAGTTTATGGACAGCGGGCGCTAGCTCCTACGAGCAGTACTTC. Amino acids: CASSLWTAGASSYEQYF.

In this sample, this clonotype turned up many times. The J gene is TRBJ1-1, the V gene TRBV30; no firm D call. Trimming shortened V by 2 bases and J by 7 bases, and 8 bases separated the two germline ends. The CDR3 covers 11 residues. CDR1 GTSNPN and CDR2 SVGIG come from the germline V gene (reference sequence). The CDR3 reads CAWSRTLEAFF. As DNA, the CDR3 is TGTGCCTGGAGTCGGACCCTTGAAGCTTTCTTT.

The sample holds many counts of this clonotype. The chain is built from TRBV10-3 and TRBJ2-5, with 8 nucleotides matching TRBD1. CDR3 size: 12 residues. V shed 6 bases, J shed 3 bases, and the junction held 0 bases outside the gene matches. Germline V CDR1 and CDR2: ENHRY, SYGVKD. CDR3 coding DNA: TGTGCCATCAGGGACAGGGAAGAGACCCAGTACTTC. It codes for CAIRDREETQYF.

This clonotype was picked up many times. This sequence joins TRBV20-1 and TRBJ1-5; 8 nucleotides match TRBD1. The CDR3 consists of 13 residues. Germline V gene sequence: CDR1 DFQATT, CDR2 SNEGSKA (reference sequence). J was trimmed by 4 bases and V by 3 bases; bases with no gene match: 2. The CDR3 loop is CSASRTGNQPQHF. CDR3 in DNA: TGCAGTGCTAGTAGGACAGGGAATCAGCCCCAGCATTTT.

Ten or more counts support this clonotype. This sequence joins TRBV11-2 and TRBJ2-1; D not certain. CDR1 is SGHAT, CDR2 FQNNGV, per germline. The V gene lost 0 bases and the J gene lost 4 bases, with 16 bases spanning the gap. CDR3 length: 17 amino acids. The CDR3 DNA reads TGTGCCAGCAGCTTAGACCGCACCGGACGACTGTACAATGAGCAGTTCTTC. As protein: CASSLDRTGRLYNEQFF.

This clonotype was seen ten or more times. The CDR3 nucleotides read TGTGCCAGCAGCCTTAGCGGCACGGGCTTCGGCGAGCAGTACTTC. It translates to CASSLSGTGFGEQYF. This chain connects TRBV11-2 to TRBJ2-7; tentatively, D is TRBD2 (6 bases). CDR3 length: 15 residues. V lost 5 bases and J lost 6, with 20 bases in between. Germline loops: CDR1 SGHAT, CDR2 FQNNGV.

The chain employs TRBV20-1 and TRBJ1-1; TRBD1 is a possible D gene (6 bases). This CDR3 is built from 13 residues. CDR1 and CDR2 (germline): DFQATT, SNEGSKA (reference sequence). The CDR3 sequence is CRAGGGMNTEAFF. Here the CDR3 DNA reads TGCAGGGCCGGGGGGGGCATGAACACTGAAGCTTTCTTT.

This rearrangement joins TRBV2 to TRBJ1-3; possible D gene TRBD1, 5 bases. This CDR3 region has 13 residues. The germline gives CDR1 SNHLY, CDR2 FYNNEI. The ends were cut back, 5 bases at V and 3 bases at J, with 8 bases in the middle. The CDR3 sequence is CASSRDLGNTIYF. The CDR3 region has the DNA TGTGCCAGCAGTCGGGACCTTGGAAACACCATATATTTT.

This clonotype was found many times. The chain links TRBV10-3 to TRBJ2-7, with D possibly TRBD2 on 5 matching bases. Germline V gives CDR1 ENHRY, CDR2 SYGVKD. The CDR3 spans 12 residues. V lost 2 bases and J 6 bases, leaving 8 bases between the germline ends. The CDR3 DNA reads as TGTGCCATCAGTGAGACTAGTTTCGAGCAGTACTTC. Protein sequence: CAISETSFEQYF.

V gene TRBV19 combines with J gene TRBJ2-1, with TRBD2 matching 9 bases. Germline trimming cut 3 bases from V and 13 bases from J; bases unmatched to any gene: 7. The CDR3 is 13 residues long. Germline CDR1 LNHDA, CDR2 SQIVND (reference sequence). For the CDR3, the DNA is TGTGCCAGTAGTATCCCGGCGGGAGGGGACCAGTTCTTC. Translation: CASSIPAGGDQFF.

There are many counts of this clonotype. V is TRBV30 and J is TRBJ1-2; TRBD1 might be the D (6 bases). The V gene lost 1 base and the J gene lost 4 bases, with 10 bases spanning the gap. Germline V CDR1 and CDR2: GTSNPN, SVGIG (reference sequence). The CDR3 has 13 residues. The CDR3 sequence is CAWSAGQLYGYTF. DNA for the CDR3: TGTGCCTGGAGTGCAGGACAGCTCTATGGCTACACCTTC.

This clonotype came up many times. V is TRBV11-2 and J is TRBJ2-3; possibly TRBD1 for D (6 bases). Per germline, CDR1 SGHAT and CDR2 FQNNGV. This CDR3 is built from 16 residues. The ends were cut back, 0 bases at V and 0 bases at J, with 10 bases in the middle. CDR3 protein: CASSLEGTISTDTQYF. CDR3 bases: TGTGCCAGCAGCTTAGAGGGGACAATTAGCACAGATACGCAGTATTTT.

In this sample, this clonotype turned up once. A read error is possible here, since a much larger clone lies one base away. This chain uses TRBV5-8 with TRBJ2-7, with 8 bases fitting TRBD2. The CDR3 runs 14 residues. Germline V lookup: CDR1 SGHTS, CDR2 YDEGEE. Trimming cost V 4 bases and J 1 base; bases outside gene matches: 4. The CDR3 sequence is CASSMRGASYEQYF. In nucleotides, the CDR3 is TGTGCCAGCAGCATGCGGGGGGCTTCCTACGAGCAGTACTTC.

This clonotype was found a few times. This chain uses TRBV5-1 with TRBJ1-1, with 12 bases matching TRBD1. The CDR3 contains 16 residues. V lost 3 bases to trimming and J lost 0 bases; unmatched junction nucleotides: 3. The germline CDR1 and CDR2 sequences are SGHRS and YFSETQ. This CDR3 is CASSSGQGALNTEAFF. The DNA of the CDR3 is TGCGCCAGCAGCTCGGGACAGGGGGCTTTGAACACTGAAGCTTTCTTT.

This clonotype was observed at least ten times. The CDR3 region is CATSDLDSRYGYTF. CDR3 nucleotide sequence: TGTGCCACCAGTGATCTGGACAGCCGCTATGGCTACACCTTC. V gene TRBV24-1 combines with J gene TRBJ1-2, with D perhaps TRBD1 (6 bases). Germline CDR1 is KGHDR and CDR2 is SFDVKD. Trimming shortened V by 3 bases and J by 4 bases, and 11 bases separated the two germline ends. The CDR3 length is 14 residues.

This chain joins TRBV7-2 and TRBJ2-1, with 8 bases lining up with TRBD2. Trimming at V came to 5 bases and at J to 4 bases, leaving 10 bases not matched to a gene. Germline values: CDR1 SGHTA, CDR2 FQGNSA. The CDR3 runs to 16 residues. The CDR3 loop is CASSLNIAGIYNEQFF. CDR3 coding DNA: TGTGCCAGCAGCCTAAATATAGCGGGGATATACAATGAGCAGTTCTTC.

The J gene is TRBJ1-3, the V gene TRBV29-1; 8 bases match TRBD1. This CDR3 comprises 13 residues. From germline, CDR1 is SQVTM and CDR2 ANQGSEA. V trimming: 3 bases; J trimming: 4 bases; junction bases outside the gene matches: 2. The DNA for the CDR3 is TGCAGCGTTGACGACAGGGGCGGAAACACCATATATTTT. It translates to CSVDDRGGNTIYF.

The sample holds many counts of this clonotype. The V gene is TRBV11-3, the J gene TRBJ2-1, with 7 positions matching TRBD1. The J segment lost 6 bases and the V segment lost 4 bases, leaving 6 bases of the junction unmatched. CDR1 and CDR2 from the germline V gene are SGHNT and YENEEA. The CDR3 extends over 14 amino acids. CDR3 protein: CASSSPTGSNEQFF. Written as DNA, the CDR3 is TGTGCCAGCAGCTCACCGACAGGGAGCAATGAGCAGTTCTTC. The full variable domain, with the rest looked up from reference TRBV11-3 and TRBJ2-1, is EAGVVQSPRYKIIEKKQPVAFWCNPISGHNTLYWYLQNLGQGPELLIRYENEEAVDDSQLPKDRFSAERLKGVDSTLKIQPAELGDSAVYLCASSSPTGSNEQFFGPGTRLTVL.

The rearrangement joins TRBV6-1 to TRBJ2-3, with unresolved D. V was trimmed by 9 bases and J by 5 bases, leaving 21 bases between them. Germline-derived CDR1 and CDR2 are MNHNS and SASEGT. CDR3 length: 15 residues. CDR3 coding DNA: TGTGCCAGTGCCGGGCGAATCCTAAGCTTAGATACGCAGTATTTT. Translation: CASAGRILSLDTQYF.